The 25 T cell receptor beta chains in this list originate from one sample, sequenced in a study of blood T cell repertoires in COVID-19. TCRdb keeps only in-frame clones here, not all; method: immunoSEQ multiplex PCR. Of some 150,000 clones in the sample, around nine tenths were seen once. Sequencing input: peripheral blood. The receptors derive from a human donor in a cohort sampled during active COVID-19.

The rearrangement uses TRBV5-1 and TRBJ2-5; maybe TRBD2 (5 bases). Trimming pared 2 bases from V and 5 bases from J, leaving 13 bases between. Per the germline V gene, CDR1 is SGHRS and CDR2 is YFSETQ. This CDR3 has 14 residues. The CDR3 nucleotides are TGCGCCAGCAGCTTACAAGTGTCGGGGGAGACCCAGTACTTC. Its translation is CASSLQVSGETQYF.

This chain joins TRBV18 and TRBJ2-7; 10 nucleotides agree with TRBD2. CDR1 is KGHSH, CDR2 LQKENI, per germline. The CDR3 is 19 amino acids. The junction had 18 bases not matched to a gene; V was cut back by 3 bases and J by 4 bases. DNA for the CDR3: TGTGCCAGCTCACCGCTGGGACTAGCGACCCGGGGCGGCGTTTACGAGCAGTACTTC. Translating gives CASSPLGLATRGGVYEQYF.

The genes are TRBV2 and TRBJ2-5; D perhaps matches TRBD1 (5 bases). CDR1 is SNHLY and CDR2 is FYNNEI in the germline V gene. Trimming took off 8 bases at V and 5 bases at J, with 9 bases between the two ends. The CDR3 spans 11 residues. The CDR3 here is CASSKGETQYF. CDR3 in DNA: TGTGCCAGCTCGAAGGGGGAGACCCAGTACTTC.

The chain combines TRBV28 with TRBJ1-2; D possibly corresponds to TRBD1 (6 bases). Trimming took off 1 base at V and 4 bases at J, with 13 bases between the two ends. This CDR3 contains 15 residues. Germline-derived CDR1 and CDR2 are MDHEN and SYDVKM. This CDR3 is CASSLSGGIGYGYTF. CDR3 bases: TGTGCCAGCAGTTTATCGGGGGGCATTGGCTATGGCTACACCTTC.

The rearrangement joins TRBV7-7 to TRBJ2-5; TRBD1 matches 12 bases. This CDR3 contains 15 residues. CDR1 and CDR2 from the germline V gene are SSHAT and FNYEAQ (reference sequence). The ends lost 5 bases at V and 5 bases at J; junction bases unmatched: 6. CDR3 nucleotides: TGTGCCAGCAGCGTGGGACAGGGGGCAGGGGAGACCCAGTACTTC. This sequence encodes CASSVGQGAGETQYF.

This chain links TRBV19 with TRBJ2-7; D is perhaps TRBD2 (6 bases). The CDR3 has 16 residues. Germline V lookup: CDR1 LNHDA, CDR2 SQIVND (reference sequence). Trimming pared 3 bases from V and 4 bases from J, leaving 19 bases between. The CDR3 region is CASSISNSGGLYEQYF. In DNA, the CDR3 is TGTGCCAGTAGTATTTCAAATAGCGGAGGACTGTACGAGCAGTACTTC.

The sample holds one count of this clone. The V gene is TRBV7-2, the J gene TRBJ1-2; no firm D call. This CDR3 is 15 amino acids long. Germline V gene lookup returns CDR1 SGHTA and CDR2 FQGNSA. Trimming removed 1 base at V and 0 bases at J, with 9 bases between. CDR3 region: CASSLGDVANYGYTF. The CDR3 DNA is TGTGCCAGCAGCTTAGGTGATGTAGCTAACTATGGCTACACCTTC.

The V call is TRBV4-1, the J call TRBJ2-2; tentative D call: TRBD2 (6 bases). The V end lost 0 bases, the J end lost 10 bases, and 9 bases lay between the germline ends. Germline V gene lookup returns CDR1 MGHRA and CDR2 YSYEKL. The CDR3 contains 13 residues. CDR3 in amino acids: CASSQEGGKELFF. For the CDR3, the DNA is TGCGCCAGCAGCCAAGAGGGGGGAAAGGAGCTGTTTTTT.

This chain uses TRBV9 with TRBJ2-1, with D possibly matching TRBD2 (7 bases). Germline-derived CDR1 and CDR2 are SGDLS and YYNGEE. The CDR3 sequence is 15 residues long. V lost 3 bases, J lost 8 bases, and 18 bases lay in between. The CDR3 is CASSGGGGSLDEQFF. DNA for the CDR3: TGTGCCAGCAGCGGAGGGGGAGGGAGTCTAGATGAGCAGTTCTTC. The full variable domain, completed using reference TRBV9 and TRBJ2-1, is DSGVTQTPKHLITATGQRVTLRCSPRSGDLSVYWYQQSLDQGLQFLIQYYNGEERAKGNILERFSAQQFPDLHSELNLSSLELGDSALYFCASSGGGGSLDEQFFGPGTRLTVL.

The chain employs TRBV10-3 and TRBJ2-7, with D perhaps matching TRBD1 (6 bases). From germline, CDR1 is ENHRY and CDR2 SYGVKD. Trimming shortened V by 0 bases and J by 2 bases, and 11 bases separated the two germline ends. This CDR3 has 15 amino acids. The CDR3 region has the DNA TGTGCCATCAGTGAGTCGGGGACAAGACCCTACGAGCAGTACTTC. Translation: CAISESGTRPYEQYF.

The chain uses TRBV6-1 and TRBJ1-1; no reliable D call. This CDR3 comprises 12 residues. The V end lost 2 bases, the J end lost 3 bases, and 4 bases lay between the germline ends. Germline CDR1 is MNHNS and CDR2 is SASEGT. The CDR3 region is CASSELYTEAFF. The CDR3 region has the DNA TGTGCCAGCAGTGAACTGTACACTGAAGCTTTCTTT.

This chain connects TRBV13 to TRBJ2-7, with TRBD2 matching 8 bases. CDR3 length equals 15 residues. The V gene's germline CDR1 is PRHDT and CDR2 FYEKMQ (reference sequence). V was pared by 2 bases and J by 2 bases, with 5 bases of the junction left unmatched. The CDR3 is CASSLKRGGPYEQYF. CDR3 coding DNA: TGTGCCAGCAGCTTAAAACGGGGGGGCCCCTACGAGCAGTACTTC.

This rearrangement joins TRBV28 to TRBJ1-1; 7 positions agree with TRBD1. Looked up from germline, CDR1 is MDHEN and CDR2 is SYDVKM. V lost 8 bases and J lost 1; bases outside the gene matches: 7. This CDR3 is 14 amino acids long. For the CDR3, the DNA is TGTGCCAGCTTTGAGGGGGCAGGGAACACTGAAGCTTTCTTT. The encoded protein is CASFEGAGNTEAFF.

There are a few counts of this clone. The V call is TRBV11-3, the J call TRBJ2-5; D is undetermined. CDR3 size: 15 residues. The germline V gene has CDR1 SGHNT and CDR2 YENEEA. V was clipped by 4 bases and J by 4 bases, with 16 bases between them. For the CDR3, the DNA is TGTGCCAGCAGCTCCTCCCAGTTAAAACCAGAGACCCAGTACTTC. Translating it yields CASSSSQLKPETQYF.

The gene calls are TRBV18 and TRBJ1-1, with 9 nucleotides matching TRBD1. The germline gives CDR1 KGHSH, CDR2 LQKENI. V lost 3 bases, J lost 3 bases, and 14 bases stayed unmatched. The CDR3 consists of 18 residues. The CDR3 DNA is TGTGCCAGCTCACCCAATCCGGGACAGGGAGGATTGGACACTGAAGCTTTCTTT. Its protein product is CASSPNPGQGGLDTEAFF.

V usage is TRBV7-8 and J usage is TRBJ1-2; D is possibly TRBD1 (6 bases). The V and J ends lost 6 bases and 5 bases respectively, with 16 bases between them. This CDR3 contains 14 residues. Germline CDR1 reads SGHVS; CDR2 reads FQNEAQ. CDR3 DNA: TGTGCCAGCAGGCCCCCGGGACAAGAATATGGCTACACCTTC. The encoded protein is CASRPPGQEYGYTF.

The CDR3 DNA follows: TGTGCCAGCAGTCCTTGGGGGACAGGGATGAACACTGAAGCTTTCTTT. Its protein is CASSPWGTGMNTEAFF. The V call is TRBV2, the J call TRBJ1-1; 9 positions match TRBD1. The germline V gene has CDR1 SNHLY and CDR2 FYNNEI. The CDR3 loop spans 16 amino acids. Trimming took 5 bases from V and 0 from J; bases not matched to a gene: 7. The full variable domain, its missing parts supplied by reference TRBV2 and TRBJ1-1, is EPEVTQTPSHQVTQMGQEVILRCVPISNHLYFYWYRQILGQKVEFLVSFYNNEISEKSEIFDDQFSVERPDGSNFTLKIRSTKLEDSAMYFCASSPWGTGMNTEAFFGQGTRLTVV.

The gene calls are TRBV24-1 and TRBJ2-2; D is undetermined. This CDR3 region has 12 residues. The germline CDR1 and CDR2 sequences are KGHDR and SFDVKD. The V end was cut by 5 bases, the J end by 4 bases, with 4 bases between. CDR3 in amino acids: CATSGLTGELFF. CDR3 nucleotide sequence: TGTGCCACCAGTGGACTCACCGGGGAGCTGTTTTTT.

The V and J genes are TRBV3-1 (or the pseudogene TRBV3-2) and TRBJ2-2; D gene ambiguous. The V end was cut by 4 bases, the J end by 7 bases, with 7 bases between. The CDR3 loop spans 12 amino acids. The germline V gene encodes CDR1 LGHDT and CDR2 YNNKEL (reference sequence). CDR3 residues: CASSLAGGELFF. For the CDR3, the DNA is TGTGCCAGCAGCCTCGCCGGCGGGGAGCTGTTTTTT.

The J gene is TRBJ2-7, the V gene TRBV7-9; D unclear. This CDR3 has 17 amino acids. Trimming stripped 2 bases from V and 2 bases from J, with 19 bases between. The germline CDR1 and CDR2 sequences are SEHNR and FQNEAQ (reference sequence). Here the CDR3 DNA reads TGTGCCAGCAGCTTAAGCCAGGTACGGCGTGGGCCCTACGAGCAGTACTTC. Amino acids: CASSLSQVRRGPYEQYF.

The rearrangement joins TRBV28 to TRBJ2-3; 8 bases align to TRBD1. The CDR3 is made up of 17 amino acids. Germline CDR1 reads MDHEN; CDR2 reads SYDVKM. The ends lost 5 bases at V and 2 bases at J; junction bases unmatched: 12. The CDR3 DNA reads TGTGCCAGCAGTCCATGGAGGACAGGGCGCTCCACAGATACGCAGTATTTT. Translating gives CASSPWRTGRSTDTQYF.

V is TRBV7-6 and J is TRBJ2-1; tentative D call: TRBD2 (6 bases). CDR1 SGHVS and CDR2 FNYEAQ come from the germline V gene. V shed 0 bases and J shed 4 bases, with 13 bases lying between them. The CDR3 sequence is 16 residues long. The CDR3 loop reads CASSLAFGGTYNEQFF. DNA for the CDR3: TGTGCCAGCAGCTTAGCCTTCGGCGGGACGTACAATGAGCAGTTCTTC.

The chain's CDR3 is CASRRGLADSPLHF. In DNA form, the CDR3 reads TGTGCCAGCAGGAGGGGGCTCGCGGATTCACCCCTCCACTTT. The chain uses TRBV6-5 and TRBJ1-6, with 7 bases fitting TRBD1. CDR3 length: 14 amino acids. CDR1 is MNHEY, CDR2 SVGAGI, per germline. J gave up 8 bases and V 6 bases, and 7 bases lay outside the gene matches.

V gene TRBV20-1 combines with J gene TRBJ2-7; a possible D gene is TRBD2 (6 bases). CDR1 is DFQATT, CDR2 SNEGSKA, per germline (reference sequence). The V and J ends lost 3 bases and 5 bases respectively, with 17 bases between them. The CDR3 is made up of 14 amino acids. CDR3 region: CSASGGTPLDEQYF. CDR3 DNA sequence: TGCAGTGCTAGTGGCGGGACCCCCCTGGACGAGCAGTACTTC.

V is TRBV7-6 and J is TRBJ2-2, with 11 bases identical to TRBD2. In germline, CDR1 is SGHVS, CDR2 FNYEAQ. The CDR3 is 16 amino acids. After removal of 5 bases from V and 4 bases from J, the junction contained 6 bases not matched to a gene. The CDR3 reads CASSTISGRATGELFF. The DNA for the CDR3 is TGTGCCAGCAGCACAATTAGCGGGAGGGCCACCGGGGAGCTGTTTTTT. Full variable domain (missing parts from reference TRBV7-6 and TRBJ2-2): GAGVSQSPRYKVTKRGQDVALRCDPISGHVSLYWYRQALGQGPEFLTYFNYEAQQDKSGLPNDRFSAERPEGSISTLTIQRTEQRDSAMYRCASSTISGRATGELFFGEGSRLTVL.